This TCR beta chain was sequenced during a study of identical twins. As concerns this clonotype: What it recognizes is unknown.

The CDR3 is 15 residues long. Germline CDR1 reads SGHRS; CDR2 reads YFSETQ. Trimming pared 5 bases from V and 6 bases from J, leaving 17 bases between. Whole-study findings and limits: It was out-of-frame TCR alpha sharing in monozygotic twins that models underestimated.

TCRdb itself ran the 5' RACE reads through MiXCR, one entry per CDR3 protein. The sample lists about 890,000 distinct CDR3 sequences; 9% to 15% were seen once. This sample was also put to use in a study of yellow fever vaccine responses in identical twins.

This TCR derives from a woman aged 18-35 years in good health. Sequencing was performed on PBMCs. The chain is built from TRBV5-1 and TRBJ1-4, with D unresolved. This CDR3 reads CASSYGRSRDEKLFF. The DNA for the CDR3 is TGCGCCAGCAGTTATGGCCGTTCGCGGGATGAAAAACTGTTTTTT.